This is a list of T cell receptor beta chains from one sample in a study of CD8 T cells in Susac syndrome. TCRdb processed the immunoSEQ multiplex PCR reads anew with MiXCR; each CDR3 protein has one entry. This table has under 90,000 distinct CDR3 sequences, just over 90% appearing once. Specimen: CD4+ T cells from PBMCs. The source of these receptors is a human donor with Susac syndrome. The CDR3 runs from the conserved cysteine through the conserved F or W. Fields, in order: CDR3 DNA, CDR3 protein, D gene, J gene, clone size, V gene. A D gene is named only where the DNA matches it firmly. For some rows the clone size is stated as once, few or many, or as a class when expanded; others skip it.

TGTGCCACCAGTCGGGGACTAGTTCCAGATACGCAGTATTTT	CATSRGLVPDTQYF	TRBD2	TRBJ2-3	-	TRBV24-1
TGTGCCAGCAGCTTACGCAGGGAGGAGACCCAGTACTTC	CASSLRREETQYF	-	TRBJ2-5	few	TRBV7-2
TGTGCCAGCAGGCGGACAGAGCTTTCGCCCCTCCACTTT	CASRRTELSPLHF	-	TRBJ1-6	-	TRBV2
TGTGCCAGCTCACCACTAAGGGCGGGGATGAACACCGGGGAGCTGTTTTTT	CASSPLRAGMNTGELFF	-	TRBJ2-2	-	TRBV18
TGTGCCAGCAGTGTTCCTGGGCAGCCCAATTTTGGGGAAGCTTTCTTT	CASSVPGQPNFGEAFF	-	TRBJ1-1	-	TRBV6-1
TGTGCCAGCAGCCACTCGACAGGGGCCGGGGCCAACGTCCTGACTTTC	CASSHSTGAGANVLTF	TRBD1	TRBJ2-6	-	TRBV3-1
TGTGCCAGCAGTTACTCGAGTACGGGGGCAGGGAGAGGCTACACCTTC	CASSYSSTGAGRGYTF	-	TRBJ1-2	-	TRBV6-6
TGTGCCAGCAGGACCGGTACTAAACTGTTTTTT	CASRTGTKLFF	-	TRBJ1-4	-	TRBV12-3/TRBV12-4
TGTGCCAGCAGCGCTAGTCCCGCTATCTACAATGAGCAGTTCTTC	CASSASPAIYNEQFF	-	TRBJ2-1	-	TRBV9
TGTGCCAGCAGCCAAGGACTAGCGGGAGAGACCCAGTACTTC	CASSQGLAGETQYF	TRBD2	TRBJ2-5	-	TRBV4-2
TGTGCCAGCAGGACAGGGAGCACTGAAGCTTTCTTT	CASRTGSTEAFF	TRBD1	TRBJ1-1	-	TRBV2
TGTGCCAGCAGCACCGACAGGGCCTACTATGGCTACACCTTC	CASSTDRAYYGYTF	TRBD1	TRBJ1-2	few	TRBV9
TGCAGCGTCCCCGCCCTCGACGTCGGGGGGGACGAGCAGTACTTC	CSVPALDVGGDEQYF	TRBD2	TRBJ2-7	-	TRBV29-1
TGCAGTGCTAGTGGTTTAGGACAGCAAAATCAGCCCCAGCATTTT	CSASGLGQQNQPQHF	-	TRBJ1-5	-	TRBV20-1
TGTGCCACGTCGGGGGCCGTAGGGAGGCAAGAGACCCAGTACTTC	CATSGAVGRQETQYF	-	TRBJ2-5	-	TRBV10-3
TGCGCCAGCAGCTTGGAATTAGCGGGAGGCAATGAGCAGTTCTTC	CASSLELAGGNEQFF	TRBD2	TRBJ2-1	-	TRBV5-1
TGTGCCAGTAGTCCACGGGGGGGAGGAACTGAAGCTTTCTTT	CASSPRGGGTEAFF	-	TRBJ1-1	-	TRBV19